This T cell receptor beta chain is from a study of shared clonotypes between healthy human individuals. CD45RO-negative, CCR7-positively selected cells formed the naive CD8 fraction, excluding terminally differentiated effector memory CD45RA+ cells. General study findings and limits: Larger estimated richness was generally recorded for naive subsets relative to memory subsets. Owing to a small donor count, the genetic and exposure-history diversity represented was limited.

Profiled with immunoSEQ multiplex PCR; TCRdb holds only in-frame clones, not every one. Here the sample spans approximately 590,000 clones, nearly 97% being singletons. Worth noting for this clone: What it recognizes is unknown.

The germline gives CDR1 SNHLY, CDR2 FYNNEI. CDR3 length equals 16 residues. V shed 0 bases and J 8 bases; nucleotides not matched to a gene: 9. The receptor comes from a woman under 40 in good health. The chain combines TRBV2 with TRBJ2-1; TRBD2 matches at 8 bases. The specimen sequenced was naive CD8+ T cells sorted from blood. This CDR3 is CASSEAAGLVRDEQFF. The CDR3 DNA is TGTGCCAGCAGTGAAGCGGCGGGACTAGTGAGAGATGAGCAGTTCTTC.